This is a list of T cell receptor beta chains from one sample in a study of cytomegalovirus exposure and HLA in healthy donors. Produced via immunoSEQ multiplex PCR; TCRdb's table is partial and in-frame only. The sample contains 100,000 or so clones, around 73% of which appear only once. Input material: PBMCs. The receptor set was obtained from a man aged 40-50 years in good health and CMV-seronegative. The CDR3 runs from the conserved cysteine through the conserved F or W. The D gene is left open where the match is weak. Size values are once, few and many counts, or a class for expanded clones, and some rows have none.

d_call	clone_size	j_call	v_call	cdr3_aa	cdr3_nt
.	.	TRBJ2-2	TRBV14	CASSHFMGQGPDTGELFF	TGTGCCAGCAGCCACTTTATGGGGCAGGGTCCGGACACCGGGGAGCTGTTTTTT
.	.	TRBJ2-5	TRBV19	CASSIIGEETQYF	TGTGCCAGTAGTATCATAGGGGAAGAGACCCAGTACTTC
.	once	TRBJ1-5	TRBV18	CASSPGRNQPQHF	TGTGCCAGCTCACCAGGTAGAAATCAGCCCCAGCATTTT
.	.	TRBJ2-1	TRBV6-4	CASSGELYGEQFF	TGTGCCAGCAGTGGGGAGCTTTACGGTGAGCAGTTCTTC
TRBD2	.	TRBJ2-3	TRBV5-1	CASYFLAGDSDTQYF	TGCGCCAGCTATTTCCTAGCGGGGGACAGCGATACGCAGTATTTT
.	few	TRBJ1-2	TRBV5-4	CASSLGAGFYGYTF	TGTGCCAGCAGCTTGGGAGCAGGGTTCTATGGCTACACCTTC
.	many	TRBJ1-1	TRBV14	CASSQGQGTEAFF	TGTGCCAGCAGCCAAGGGCAGGGGACTGAAGCTTTCTTT
.	.	TRBJ1-4	TRBV27	CASSDLPGGEKLFF	TGTGCCAGCAGTGATCTGCCTGGCGGTGAAAAACTGTTTTTT
.	.	TRBJ2-1	TRBV27	CASSFERWGVKFF	TGTGCCAGCAGTTTTGAGCGATGGGGGGTGAAGTTCTTC
.	.	TRBJ2-6	TRBV4-2	CASSQDISGANVLTF	TGTGCCAGCAGCCAAGACATCTCTGGGGCCAACGTCCTGACTTTC
.	few	TRBJ2-1	TRBV5-4	CASRNSSYNEQFF	TGTGCCAGCAGGAACAGCTCCTACAATGAGCAGTTCTTC
TRBD1	.	TRBJ1-4	TRBV5-1	CASSSGTANEKLFF	TGCGCCAGCAGCTCCGGGACAGCTAATGAAAAACTGTTTTTT
TRBD1	.	TRBJ2-7	TRBV5-1	CASKVGQGMDEQYF	TGCGCCAGCAAGGTGGGACAGGGGATGGACGAGCAGTACTTC
TRBD1	few	TRBJ2-7	TRBV19	CASRDRGREQYF	TGTGCCAGTAGGGACAGGGGGCGCGAGCAGTACTTC
.	.	TRBJ1-1	TRBV5-6	CASSLGLGENTEAFF	TGTGCCAGCAGCTTGGGTTTAGGGGAGAACACTGAAGCTTTCTTT
.	once	TRBJ1-4	TRBV2	CASSGMTITNEKLFF	TGTGCCAGCAGTGGGATGACAATCACTAATGAAAAACTGTTTTTT
TRBD1	few	TRBJ2-7	TRBV10-3	CAITEQRRQGSTYEQYF	TGTGCCATCACCGAGCAACGGAGACAGGGATCCACCTACGAGCAGTACTTC
TRBD1	many	TRBJ2-7	TRBV6-1	CASSWTGGSYEQYF	TGTGCCAGCAGCTGGACAGGGGGCTCCTACGAGCAGTACTTC
TRBD1	.	TRBJ1-2	TRBV6-6	CASSDQGANGYTF	TGTGCCAGCAGTGACCAGGGGGCGAATGGCTACACCTTC
.	.	TRBJ2-7	TRBV4-3	CASSQEGGGDEQYF	TGCGCCAGCAGCCAAGAAGGGGGGGGAGACGAGCAGTACTTC
.	.	TRBJ2-1	TRBV10-3	CASQVGAGPHNEQFF	TGTGCCTCCCAAGTAGGGGCAGGGCCCCACAATGAGCAGTTCTTC
.	.	TRBJ2-7	TRBV11-2	CASSLGGGVLHEQYF	TGTGCCAGCAGCTTAGGCGGAGGGGTACTGCACGAGCAGTACTTC
TRBD1	.	TRBJ1-3	TRBV5-4	CASSLSLDRGSGNTIYF	TGTGCCAGCAGCTTGTCATTGGACAGGGGCTCTGGAAACACCATATATTTT
TRBD1	.	TRBJ1-6	TRBV4-3	CASSQGVGQPNSPLHF	TGCGCCAGCAGCCAAGGTGTGGGACAGCCTAATTCACCCCTCCACTTT
.	few	TRBJ1-1	TRBV10-3	CAISTGTEAFF	TGTGCCATCAGTACAGGCACTGAAGCTTTCTTT
TRBD1	.	TRBJ1-4	TRBV4-1	CASSTGDRDYNEKLFF	TGCGCCAGCAGCACAGGGGACAGGGACTATAATGAAAAACTGTTTTTT
.	.	TRBJ2-5	TRBV6-1	CASRLGVQETQYF	TGTGCCAGCAGGCTAGGGGTTCAAGAGACCCAGTACTTC
.	.	TRBJ2-2	TRBV2	CASSENQGPGELFF	TGTGCCAGCAGTGAAAACCAGGGCCCCGGGGAGCTGTTTTTT
.	once	TRBJ2-7	TRBV11-1	CASSLGGRGYEQYF	TGTGCCAGCAGCTTAGGGGGGCGCGGGTACGAGCAGTACTTC
.	.	TRBJ2-4	TRBV10-3	CAISGGGGTDIQYF	TGTGCCATCAGTGGGGGGGGCGGTACAGACATTCAGTACTTC
.	few	TRBJ1-2	TRBV6-6	CASSHRGPGLGYTF	TGTGCCAGCAGTCATAGGGGCCCCGGGCTCGGCTACACCTTC
.	.	TRBJ2-1	TRBV30	CAWSVLVGQYSYNEQFF	TGTGCCTGGAGTGTACTCGTTGGGCAATACTCCTACAATGAGCAGTTCTTC
.	.	TRBJ1-6	TRBV6-1	CASSESSRLNSPLHF	TGTGCCAGCAGTGAGTCTTCCAGACTTAATTCACCCCTCCACTTT
TRBD1	.	TRBJ2-1	TRBV25-1	CASTGDRGPPEQFF	TGTGCCAGCACCGGGGACAGGGGGCCCCCTGAGCAGTTCTTC
TRBD1	.	TRBJ2-7	TRBV19	CATRDRGFYEQYF	TGTGCCACACGGGACAGGGGGTTCTACGAGCAGTACTTC
.	.	TRBJ1-2	TRBV29-1	CSVPGYNYGYTF	TGCAGCGTTCCGGGTTATAACTATGGCTACACCTTC
TRBD2	.	TRBJ2-7	TRBV7-9	CASIRLAGYEQYF	TGTGCCAGCATTCGGCTAGCGGGGTACGAGCAGTACTTC
TRBD1	.	TRBJ2-5	TRBV6-1	CASSRGQEPAETQYF	TGTGCCAGCAGTCGTGGACAGGAACCCGCGGAGACCCAGTACTTC
TRBD2	.	TRBJ2-7	TRBV13	CASSSSTSGGAPFYEQYF	TGTGCCAGCAGCTCCTCTACTAGCGGGGGCGCCCCATTCTACGAGCAGTACTTC
.	few	TRBJ2-7	TRBV29-1	CSVGPKGARYEQYF	TGCAGCGTTGGACCCAAAGGGGCACGGTACGAGCAGTACTTC
.	.	TRBJ1-1	TRBV20-1	CSARRSTEAFF	TGCAGTGCTAGGAGGAGCACTGAAGCTTTCTTT
.	few	TRBJ1-2	TRBV2	CASSGQGTDYGYTF	TGTGCCAGCAGTGGGCAGGGGACGGACTATGGCTACACCTTC
.	.	TRBJ1-2	TRBV19	CASFGARGLEGYTF	TGTGCCAGCTTCGGAGCCCGGGGGTTGGAAGGCTACACCTTC